Only a few counts were recorded for the clone carrying this T cell receptor beta chain. Trimming stripped 2 bases from V and 2 bases from J, with 10 bases between. The germline V gene has CDR1 KGHSH and CDR2 LQKENI. CDR3 length: 14 amino acids. The entry originates in a study of identical twins. TCRdb re-derived calls from the 5' RACE reads in MiXCR, one entry per CDR3 protein. The top ten hold around 0.91% of the sample, which has about 520,000 distinct CDR3 sequences, roughly 21% seen once. Separately, the same data were catalogued under a study of T cells expressing NK-cell markers. That work states: Among four donors, these clonotypes also ranked first in the CD3+CD56-NKG2C+ fraction. The study left the HCMV specificity of expanded NKG2C+ T cell clones unresolved.

This chain connects TRBV18 to TRBJ2-7; no reliable D call. The sample was CD4+ T cells sorted from blood. The receptor comes from a woman aged 18-29 years in good health. In DNA, the CDR3 is TGTGCCAGCTCACCATCGATGGGGACCTACGAGCAGTACTTC. Amino acid sequence: CASSPSMGTYEQYF. The whole variable domain, remainder taken from reference TRBV18 and TRBJ2-7, is NAGVMQNPRHLVRRRGQEARLRCSPMKGHSHVYWYRQLPEEGLKFMVYLQKENIIDESGMPKERFSAEFPKEGPSILRIQQVVRGDSAAYFCASSPSMGTYEQYFGPGTRLTVT.